This entry is about one T cell receptor (beta chain). This specimen comes from a study of technical replicates of blood from a handful of donors. V was pared by 3 bases and J by 5 bases, with 4 bases of the junction left unmatched. There are 15 residues in the CDR3. The germline gives CDR1 SGHRS, CDR2 YFSETQ. Sequencing used immunoSEQ multiplex PCR; TCRdb keeps in-frame clones, though not all of them. The sample lists 65,000 to 75,000 clones, 86% occurring once. This sequence originates from a human donor in good health. Some clones in this sample may be carry-over from other donors' samples. The sequencing sample was made of PBMCs. This chain connects TRBV5-1 to TRBJ2-2, with 10 bases that match TRBD2. The DNA for the CDR3 is TGCGCCAGCAGCTCCAGCGGGGGGGCAACCGGGGAGCTGTTTTTT. Translating it yields CASSSSGGATGELFF.